This entry is about one T cell receptor beta chain. Antigen unknown. The length of the CDR3 is 15 residues. V lost 4 bases to trimming and J lost 3 bases; unmatched junction nucleotides: 8. Germline values: CDR1 MGHRA, CDR2 YSYEKL. TCRdb re-called the reads with MiXCR, one entry per CDR3 protein. The sample records just over 450,000 distinct CDR3 sequences, approximately 42% being singletons. This entry belongs to a study of T cell repertoires in cytomegalovirus infection. Study-wide background: Based on public TCR beta signatures, there were indications of CMV infection and of a matching HLA type.

Study-level results: What dominated the ex vivo response were HLA-C-restricted CMV-specific TCR beta clonotypes.

This chain connects TRBV4-1 to TRBJ2-5, with 7 bases aligning to TRBD2. This receptor was taken from a human donor in good health (CMV status not recorded). Some clones in this sample may be carry-over from other donors' samples. Sequenced material: cultured PBMCs, taken from culture after CMV antigen stimulation. In nucleotides, the CDR3 is TGCGCCAGCAGCCCCGAGACTAGCCGCGAAGAGACCCAGTACTTC. Its protein product is CASSPETSREETQYF.